These T cell receptor beta chains were read from a single sample in a study of CD8 T cells in ankylosing spondylitis. One entry per CDR3 protein results from TCRdb running MiXCR on the 5' RACE reads. The sample consists of about 450,000 distinct CDR3 sequences, roughly 25% of them appearing once. Sequencing used blood, either unsorted or a sorted T cell fraction (not recorded which). These receptors all come from a male donor with ankylosing spondylitis. Both conserved end residues are part of each CDR3.

TRBV5-1 | CASSLGTVSGNTIYF
TRBV5-1 | CASSLLGGAMNTEAFF
TRBV5-1 | CASSLGLTGELFF
TRBV10-3 | CAIRAHLDSTLGTDTQYF
TRBV7-8 | CASSSRVTGGHEQYF
TRBV5-1 | CASSFGGSPYNEQFF
TRBV20-1 | CSARGSTRPGANVLTF
TRBV5-5 | CASSWAIRGANEKLFF
TRBV11-3 | CASSFYRDRAGELFF
TRBV14 | CASSYGVGNIQYF
TRBV29-1 | CSVGWGGGEQYF
TRBV20-1 | CSARDYNEQFF
TRBV7-2 | CASSLRLAGVKTYNEQFF
TRBV5-1 | CASSLAGRGGTAKNIQYF
TRBV15 | CATSRDTNSYNEQFF
TRBV10-1 | CASSDRRTNTGELFF
TRBV11-2 | CASSPGRFDTGELFF
TRBV28 | CASSFGRTNYGYTF
TRBV5-1 | CASSLGRREETQYF
TRBV24-1 | CATSDPEHSSSYNEQFF
TRBV4-1 | CASSHLGDRGGKLFF
TRBV20-1 | CSAREGWGTGELFF
TRBV5-1 | CASSSTSGRPTDTQYF
TRBV3-1 | CASSPETGGQETQYF
TRBV7-6 | CASSTRSSGIGEQFF
TRBV5-1 | CASSGGGSTDTQYF
TRBV5-1 | CASSPGALTQTYEQYF
TRBV6-4 | CASSPYALAGQPQHF
TRBV20-1 | CSAYRQNQPQHF
TRBV18 | CASSPTRASYEQYF
TRBV9 | CASTPDRESGYTF
TRBV12-5 | CASEDFEEDSGANVLTF